This T cell receptor (beta chain) was documented in a study of blood T cells in healthy people across ages. Findings and caveats of the study: Unsorted PBMC material precluded a definitive naive versus antigen-experienced comparison. Any changes in expanded clonotypes were possibly confounded, as donor CMV status remained unknown.

This clonotype appeared a few times. Its antigen is unidentified. Sample-barcoded 5' priming and a J-beta primer mix drove a second PCR of roughly 6 to 12 cycles. A template-switch adaptor containing 12 random nucleotides labeled each cDNA molecule. TCRdb reanalysed the 5' RACE reads using MiXCR and keeps one entry per CDR3 protein. The table lists nearly 1 million distinct CDR3 sequences, roughly half of them singletons, with around 21% in the top ten. Sequencing was done on a sample of blood. The sequence was obtained from a woman in her fifties or sixties in good health.

In DNA form, the CDR3 reads TGTGCCAGCACGCCAGGGGCCTACGAGCAGTACTTC. Its protein product is CASTPGAYEQYF. The chain uses TRBV7-2 and TRBJ2-7; possible D gene TRBD1, 6 bases. Germline values: CDR1 SGHTA, CDR2 FQGNSA. Trimming pared 7 bases from V and 2 bases from J, leaving 9 bases between. The CDR3 runs to 12 residues.